This T cell receptor beta chain was retrieved from a study of response to subunit inactivated influenza vaccine. General study points: That few new T cells are recruited by each seasonal influenza vaccination was the authors' suggestion.

This CDR3 is 14 amino acids long. Between the trimmed V and J ends, which lost 5 bases and 5 bases, there was a span of 15 bases. TCRdb re-analysed the RT-PCR reads in MiXCR, keeping a single row per CDR3 protein. In the table there are more than 600,000 distinct CDR3 sequences, about 18% of which are singletons. For this clonotype: Its antigen is still unknown.

The origin of this receptor is a man in his fifties who received an inactivated influenza vaccine. Sequenced material: PBMCs from blood, taken 5 to 6 days after vaccination. The J gene is TRBJ1-2, the V gene TRBV12-3 or TRBV12-4, with D possibly being TRBD1 (6 bases). This CDR3 reads CASSETGLGYGYTF. The CDR3 region has the DNA TGTGCCAGCAGTGAAACAGGGTTGGGATATGGCTACACCTTC.